This T cell receptor beta chain was observed in a study of CD8 T cells in ankylosing spondylitis. The germline CDR1 and CDR2 sequences are DFQATT and SNEGSKA (reference sequence). Between the trimmed V and J ends, which lost 0 bases and 8 bases, there was a span of 10 bases. This CDR3 spans 13 amino acids. The TCR beta libraries were generated through quantitative 5'-RACE incorporating molecular barcodes. TCRdb reprocessed the 5' RACE reads with MiXCR, giving one entry per CDR3 protein. This table has about 800,000 distinct CDR3 sequences, about 12% appearing once. A word on this clonotype: Its antigen is still unknown.

Study conclusions and caveats: Peripheral blood held disease-linked clones only at relatively low frequency, and these were CD8+. Among TCR beta sequences, a motif of under 10 highly homologous variants appeared characteristic of ankylosing spondylitis blood. There were earlier reports of some motif variants in reactive arthritis synovial fluid and blood. The study looked at matched synovial fluid samples from ankylosing spondylitis patients. Disease-linked clones were reported to be significantly enriched there.

The sample taken for sequencing was blood, either unsorted or a sorted T cell fraction (not recorded which). The TCR comes from a male donor with ankylosing spondylitis. This chain joins TRBV20-1 and TRBJ1-4; D unresolved. This chain's CDR3 is CSAREVYGEKLFF. In DNA form, the CDR3 reads TGCAGTGCTAGAGAGGTCTATGGGGAAAAACTGTTTTTT.